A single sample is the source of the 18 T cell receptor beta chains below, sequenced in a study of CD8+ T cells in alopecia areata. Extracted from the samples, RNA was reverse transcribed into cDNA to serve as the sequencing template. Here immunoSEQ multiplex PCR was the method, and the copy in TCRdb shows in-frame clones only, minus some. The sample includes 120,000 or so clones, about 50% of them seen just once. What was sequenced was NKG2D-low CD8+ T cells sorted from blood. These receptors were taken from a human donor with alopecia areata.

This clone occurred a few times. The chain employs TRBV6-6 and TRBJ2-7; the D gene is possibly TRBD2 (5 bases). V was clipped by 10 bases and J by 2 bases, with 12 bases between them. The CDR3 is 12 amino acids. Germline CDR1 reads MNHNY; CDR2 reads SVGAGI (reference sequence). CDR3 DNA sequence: TGTGCCATCAGCCCGGGGACCTACGAGCAGTACTTC. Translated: CAISPGTYEQYF.

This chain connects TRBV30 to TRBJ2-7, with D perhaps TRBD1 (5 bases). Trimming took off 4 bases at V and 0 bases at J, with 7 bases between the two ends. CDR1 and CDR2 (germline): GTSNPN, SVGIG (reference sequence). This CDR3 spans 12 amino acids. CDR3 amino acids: CAWIDSSYEQYF. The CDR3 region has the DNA TGTGCCTGGATCGACAGCTCCTACGAGCAGTACTTC.

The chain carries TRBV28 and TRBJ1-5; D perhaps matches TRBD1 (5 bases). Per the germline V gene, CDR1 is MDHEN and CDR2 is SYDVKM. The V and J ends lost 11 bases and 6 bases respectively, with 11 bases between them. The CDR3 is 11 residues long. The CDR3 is CAGGSRQPQHF. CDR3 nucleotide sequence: TGTGCCGGGGGTTCCCGTCAGCCCCAGCATTTT.

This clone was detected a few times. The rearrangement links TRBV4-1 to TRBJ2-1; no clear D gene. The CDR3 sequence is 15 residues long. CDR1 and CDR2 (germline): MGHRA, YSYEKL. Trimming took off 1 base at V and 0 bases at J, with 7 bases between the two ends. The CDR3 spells CASSQAESSYNEQFF. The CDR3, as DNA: TGCGCCAGCAGCCAAGCCGAGAGCTCCTACAATGAGCAGTTCTTC.

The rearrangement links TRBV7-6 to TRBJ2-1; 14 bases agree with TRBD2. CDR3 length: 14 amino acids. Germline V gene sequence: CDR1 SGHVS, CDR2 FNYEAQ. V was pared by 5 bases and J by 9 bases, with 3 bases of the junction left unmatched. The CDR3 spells CASSVGLAGGEQFF. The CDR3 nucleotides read TGTGCCAGCAGCGTCGGACTAGCGGGGGGTGAGCAGTTCTTC.

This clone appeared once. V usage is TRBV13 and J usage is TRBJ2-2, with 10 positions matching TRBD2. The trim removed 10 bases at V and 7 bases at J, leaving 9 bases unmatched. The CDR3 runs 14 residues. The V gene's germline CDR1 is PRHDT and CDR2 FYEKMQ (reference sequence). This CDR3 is CATSSGGKVGELFF. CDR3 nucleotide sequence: TGTGCCACCTCTAGCGGGGGAAAGGTCGGGGAGCTGTTTTTT.

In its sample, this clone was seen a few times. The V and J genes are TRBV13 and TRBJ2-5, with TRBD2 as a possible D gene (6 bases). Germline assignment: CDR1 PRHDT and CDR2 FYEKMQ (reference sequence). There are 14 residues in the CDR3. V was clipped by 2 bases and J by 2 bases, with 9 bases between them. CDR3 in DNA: TGTGCCAGCAGCTTACTGGGGGGTCAAGAGACCCAGTACTTC. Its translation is CASSLLGGQETQYF.

The CDR3 loop is CSTSGGLTDTQYF. The CDR3, as DNA: TGCAGCACCTCTGGGGGCCTCACAGATACGCAGTATTTT. J is TRBJ2-3 and V is TRBV29-1; D might be TRBD1 (6 bases). V lost 8 bases and J lost 2, with 14 bases in between. CDR3 length: 13 amino acids. CDR1 is SQVTM and CDR2 is ANQGSEA in the germline V gene.

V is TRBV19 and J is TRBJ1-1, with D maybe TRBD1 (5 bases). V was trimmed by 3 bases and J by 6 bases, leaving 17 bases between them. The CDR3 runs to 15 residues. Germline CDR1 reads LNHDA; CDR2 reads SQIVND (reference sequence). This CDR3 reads CASSIGDRPVAEAFF. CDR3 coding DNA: TGTGCCAGTAGTATCGGGGACCGACCGGTCGCTGAAGCTTTCTTT.

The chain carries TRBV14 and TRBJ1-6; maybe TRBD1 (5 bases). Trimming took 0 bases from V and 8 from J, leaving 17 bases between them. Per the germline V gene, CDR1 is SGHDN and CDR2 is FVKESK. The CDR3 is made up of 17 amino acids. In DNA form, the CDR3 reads TGTGCCAGCAGCCAAGACCCACACATCGGGGGTTATTCACCCCTCCACTTT. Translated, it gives CASSQDPHIGGYSPLHF.

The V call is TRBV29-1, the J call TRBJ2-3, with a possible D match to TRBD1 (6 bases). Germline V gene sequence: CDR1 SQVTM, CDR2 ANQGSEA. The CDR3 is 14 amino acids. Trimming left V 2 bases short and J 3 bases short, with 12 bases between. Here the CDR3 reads CSVESDSDTDTQYF. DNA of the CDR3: TGCAGCGTTGAATCGGACAGTGATACAGATACGCAGTATTTT.

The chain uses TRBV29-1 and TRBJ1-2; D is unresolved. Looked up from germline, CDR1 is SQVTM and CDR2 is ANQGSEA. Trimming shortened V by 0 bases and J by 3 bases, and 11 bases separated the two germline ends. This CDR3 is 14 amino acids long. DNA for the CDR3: TGCAGCGTTGAAGAGTTGGGAGGGTACTATGGCTACACCTTC. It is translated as CSVEELGGYYGYTF.

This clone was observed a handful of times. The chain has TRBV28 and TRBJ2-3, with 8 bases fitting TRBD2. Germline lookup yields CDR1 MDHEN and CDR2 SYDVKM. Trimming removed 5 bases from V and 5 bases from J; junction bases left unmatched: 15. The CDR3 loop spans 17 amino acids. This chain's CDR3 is CASSRLSGGTQGDTQYF. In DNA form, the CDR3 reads TGTGCCAGCAGTCGGTTAAGCGGGGGAACCCAAGGAGATACGCAGTATTTT.

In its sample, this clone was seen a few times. DNA for the CDR3: TGCAGCGTTGAAGATCGGAACGAGCAGTACTTC. Translated: CSVEDRNEQYF. The chain employs TRBV29-1 and TRBJ2-7; D uncertain. V shed 0 bases and J shed 5 bases, with 5 bases lying between them. Germline V gene lookup returns CDR1 SQVTM and CDR2 ANQGSEA. The CDR3 runs to 11 residues.

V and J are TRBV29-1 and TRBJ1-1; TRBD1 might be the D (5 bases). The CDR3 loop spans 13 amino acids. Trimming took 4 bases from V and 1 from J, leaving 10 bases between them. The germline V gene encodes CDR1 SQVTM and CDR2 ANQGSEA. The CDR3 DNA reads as TGCAGCGTTGTGGGACGGACGAACACTGAAGCTTTCTTT. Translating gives CSVVGRTNTEAFF.

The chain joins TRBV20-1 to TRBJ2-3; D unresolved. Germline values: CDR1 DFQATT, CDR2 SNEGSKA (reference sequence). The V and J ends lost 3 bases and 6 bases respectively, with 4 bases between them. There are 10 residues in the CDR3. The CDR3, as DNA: TGCAGTGCTAGTTTTGATACGCAGTATTTT. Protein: CSASFDTQYF.

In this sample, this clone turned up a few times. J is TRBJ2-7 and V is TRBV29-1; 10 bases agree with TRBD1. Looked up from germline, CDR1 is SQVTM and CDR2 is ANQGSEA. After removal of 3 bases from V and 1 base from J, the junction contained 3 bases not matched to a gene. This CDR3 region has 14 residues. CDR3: CSVEGGQGSYEQYF. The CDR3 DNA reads TGCAGCGTTGAGGGGGGACAGGGGTCCTACGAGCAGTACTTC.

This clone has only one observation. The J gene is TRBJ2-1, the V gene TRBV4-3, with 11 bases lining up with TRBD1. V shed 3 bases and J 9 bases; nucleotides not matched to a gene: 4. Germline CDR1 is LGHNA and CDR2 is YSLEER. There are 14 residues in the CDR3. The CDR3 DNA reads TGCGCCAGCAGCCATGGACAGGGGGCTACTGAGCAGTTCTTC. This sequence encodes CASSHGQGATEQFF.